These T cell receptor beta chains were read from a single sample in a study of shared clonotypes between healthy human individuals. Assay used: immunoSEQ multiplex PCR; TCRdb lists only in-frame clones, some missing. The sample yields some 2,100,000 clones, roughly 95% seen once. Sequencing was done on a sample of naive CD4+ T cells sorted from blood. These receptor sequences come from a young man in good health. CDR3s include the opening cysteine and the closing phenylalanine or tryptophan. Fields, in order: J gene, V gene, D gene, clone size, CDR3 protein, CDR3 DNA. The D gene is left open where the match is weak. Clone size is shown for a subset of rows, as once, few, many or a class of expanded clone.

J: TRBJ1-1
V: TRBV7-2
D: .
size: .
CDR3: CASSARSLNTEAFF
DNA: TGTGCCAGCAGCGCTAGATCCTTGAACACTGAAGCTTTCTTT

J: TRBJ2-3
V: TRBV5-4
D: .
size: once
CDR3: CASSSALGLLADTQYF
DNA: TGTGCCAGCAGCTCGGCACTGGGACTGCTGGCAGATACGCAGTATTTT

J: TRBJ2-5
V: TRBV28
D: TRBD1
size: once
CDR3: CASSLGTGGKTQYF
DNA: TGTGCCAGCAGTTTGGGGACAGGGGGCAAGACCCAGTACTTC

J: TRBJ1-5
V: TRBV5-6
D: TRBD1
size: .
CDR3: CASSFGTGTSNQPQHF
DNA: TGTGCCAGCAGCTTTGGGACAGGGACGAGCAATCAGCCCCAGCATTTT

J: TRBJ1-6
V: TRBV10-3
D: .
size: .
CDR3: CAISEYEDGASPLHF
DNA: TGTGCCATCAGTGAGTATGAAGATGGAGCTTCACCCCTCCACTTT

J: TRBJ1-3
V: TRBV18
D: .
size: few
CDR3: CASSPDPPSSGNTIYF
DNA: TGTGCCAGCTCACCAGACCCCCCATCTTCTGGAAACACCATATATTTT

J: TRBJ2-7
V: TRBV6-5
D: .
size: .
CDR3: CASSYVGSDFYEQYF
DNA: TGTGCCAGCAGTTACGTGGGATCGGACTTCTACGAGCAGTACTTC

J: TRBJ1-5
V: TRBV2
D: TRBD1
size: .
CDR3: CASSGRQGNQPQHF
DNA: TGTGCCAGCAGTGGTCGACAGGGAAATCAGCCCCAGCATTTT

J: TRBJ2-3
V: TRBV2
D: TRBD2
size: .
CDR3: CASSEISGGAVDTQYF
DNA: TGTGCCAGCAGTGAAATTAGCGGGGGGGCCGTGGATACGCAGTATTTT

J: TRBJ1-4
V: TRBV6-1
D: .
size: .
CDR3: CASSEIRGVRVTEKLFF
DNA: TGTGCCAGCAGTGAAATACGTGGTGTTAGGGTTACAGAAAAACTGTTTTTT

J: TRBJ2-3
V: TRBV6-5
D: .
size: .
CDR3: CASSRDGRDTQYF
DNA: TGTGCCAGCAGTAGGGACGGTAGGGATACGCAGTATTTT

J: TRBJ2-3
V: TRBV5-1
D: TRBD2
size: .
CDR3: CASSLDRGVTTDTQYF
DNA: TGCGCCAGCAGCTTGGATCGGGGGGTGACCACAGATACGCAGTATTTT

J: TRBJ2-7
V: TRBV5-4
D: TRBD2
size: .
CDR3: CASSPPTGLAGDKYF
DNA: TGTGCCAGCAGCCCACCGACGGGACTAGCGGGAGATAAATACTTC

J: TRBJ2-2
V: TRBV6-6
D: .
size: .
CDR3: CASNGGNTGELFF
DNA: TGTGCCAGCAACGGGGGTAACACCGGGGAGCTGTTTTTT

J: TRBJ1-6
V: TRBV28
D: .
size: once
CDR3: CASSSGRYNSPLHF
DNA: TGTGCCAGCAGCTCCGGACGCTATAATTCACCCCTCCACTTT

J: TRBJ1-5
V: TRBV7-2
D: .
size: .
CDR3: CASSLEAGPTRNQPQHF
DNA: TGTGCCAGCAGCTTAGAGGCGGGTCCCACCCGCAATCAGCCCCAGCATTTT

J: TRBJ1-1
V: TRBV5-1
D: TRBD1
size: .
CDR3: CASSLDRTGGAFF
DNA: TGCGCCAGCAGCTTGGACAGGACAGGAGGAGCTTTCTTT

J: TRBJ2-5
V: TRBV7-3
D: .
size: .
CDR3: CASSLKGETQYF
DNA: TGTGCCAGCAGCTTAAAAGGAGAGACCCAGTACTTC

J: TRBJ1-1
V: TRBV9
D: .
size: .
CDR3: CASSTTPGANTEAFF
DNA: TGTGCCAGCAGCACCACCCCAGGGGCCAACACTGAAGCTTTCTTT

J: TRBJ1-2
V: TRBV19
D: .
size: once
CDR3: CASSMTGYGYTF
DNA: TGTGCCAGTAGTATGACAGGCTATGGCTACACCTTC

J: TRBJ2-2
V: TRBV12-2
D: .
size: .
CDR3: CASRSNHGRPNTGELFF
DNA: TGTGCAAGTCGCTCGAATCATGGGCGTCCGAACACCGGGGAGCTGTTTTTT

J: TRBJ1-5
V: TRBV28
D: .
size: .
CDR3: CASSLELNQPQHF
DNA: TGTGCCAGCAGTTTAGAGCTCAATCAGCCCCAGCATTTT

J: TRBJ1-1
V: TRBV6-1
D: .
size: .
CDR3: CASSEGGGYLNTEAFF
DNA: TGTGCCAGCAGTGAAGGTGGGGGCTATCTGAACACTGAAGCTTTCTTT

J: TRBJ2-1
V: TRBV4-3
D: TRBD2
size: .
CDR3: CASSQEVAGTNEQFF
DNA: TGCGCCAGCAGCCAAGAAGTAGCGGGGACTAATGAGCAGTTCTTC

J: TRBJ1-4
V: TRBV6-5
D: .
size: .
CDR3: CASSYGGEEKLFF
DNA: TGTGCCAGCAGTTATGGAGGGGAAGAAAAACTGTTTTTT

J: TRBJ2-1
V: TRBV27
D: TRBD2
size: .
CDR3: CASRIPGLAGDEQFF
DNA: TGTGCCAGCAGAATCCCGGGACTAGCGGGAGATGAGCAGTTCTTC

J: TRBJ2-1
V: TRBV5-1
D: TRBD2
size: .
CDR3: CASSPGRAGDNEQFF
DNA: TGCGCCAGCAGCCCGGGGAGGGCGGGAGACAATGAGCAGTTCTTC

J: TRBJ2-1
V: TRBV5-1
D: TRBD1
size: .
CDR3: CASSLGGSYNEQFF
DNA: TGCGCCAGCAGCTTAGGGGGCTCTTACAATGAGCAGTTCTTC

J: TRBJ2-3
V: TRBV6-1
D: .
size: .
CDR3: CASSEAEGRTDTQYF
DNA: TGTGCCAGCAGTGAAGCAGAGGGGAGAACAGATACGCAGTATTTT

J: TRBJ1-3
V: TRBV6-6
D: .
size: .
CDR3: CASLTGSGNTIYF
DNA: TGTGCCAGCTTAACAGGGTCTGGAAACACCATATATTTT

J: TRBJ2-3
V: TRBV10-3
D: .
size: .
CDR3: CACRQGGEDTQYF
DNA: TGTGCCTGTCGTCAAGGGGGAGAAGATACGCAGTATTTT

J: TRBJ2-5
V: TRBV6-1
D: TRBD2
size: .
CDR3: CASSELAGIRETQYF
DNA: TGTGCCAGCAGTGAATTAGCGGGGATCCGAGAGACCCAGTACTTC

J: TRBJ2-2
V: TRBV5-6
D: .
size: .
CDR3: CASSFGGTGELFF
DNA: TGTGCCAGCAGCTTCGGGGGCACCGGGGAGCTGTTTTTT

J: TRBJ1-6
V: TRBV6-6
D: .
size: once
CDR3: CASSGQNSPLHF
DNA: TGTGCCAGCAGCGGACAGAATTCACCCCTCCACTTT

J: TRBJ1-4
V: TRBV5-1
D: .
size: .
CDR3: CASSWQATNEKLFF
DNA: TGCGCCAGCAGCTGGCAGGCAACTAATGAAAAACTGTTTTTT

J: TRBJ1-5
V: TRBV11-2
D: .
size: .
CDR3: CASNLIGSLQQPQHF
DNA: TGTGCCAGCAACTTGATAGGGTCGCTACAGCAGCCCCAGCATTTT

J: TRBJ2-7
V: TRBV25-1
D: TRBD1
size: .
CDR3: CASSVLGQGVREQYF
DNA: TGTGCCAGCAGCGTACTGGGACAGGGCGTCCGCGAGCAGTACTTC

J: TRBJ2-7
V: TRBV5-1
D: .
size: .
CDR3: CASSVTGTQNYEQYF
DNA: TGCGCCAGCAGCGTAACCGGGACACAGAACTACGAGCAGTACTTC

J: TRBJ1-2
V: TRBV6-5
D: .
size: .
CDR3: CASSYSGYGYTF
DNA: TGTGCCAGCAGTTACTCTGGTTATGGCTACACCTTC

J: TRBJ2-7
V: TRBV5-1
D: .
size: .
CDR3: CASSLNYEQYF
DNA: TGCGCCAGCAGCCTGAACTACGAGCAGTACTTC

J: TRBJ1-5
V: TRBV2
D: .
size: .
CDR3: CASSEGQGLNQPQHF
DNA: TGTGCCAGCAGTGAGGGGCAGGGCCTCAATCAGCCCCAGCATTTT

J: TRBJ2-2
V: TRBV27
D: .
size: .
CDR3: CASRRKGAGSFTGELFF
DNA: TGTGCCAGCCGCCGAAAGGGAGCAGGGTCGTTCACCGGGGAGCTGTTTTTT

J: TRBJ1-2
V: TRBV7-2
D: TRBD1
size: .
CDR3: CASSLGPGTGDYGYTF
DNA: TGTGCCAGCAGCTTAGGGCCCGGGACAGGGGATTACGGCTACACCTTC